The entry below gives a single T cell receptor beta chain sequence along with its context. This entry is derived from a study of cytomegalovirus exposure and HLA in healthy donors. V was clipped by 3 bases and J by 3 bases; unmatched bases: 11. This CDR3 comprises 19 residues. Germline V gene data show CDR1 as SGHTA and CDR2 as FQGTGA. PCR employed 60 Vbeta and 13 Jbeta primers. Sequencing used immunoSEQ multiplex PCR; TCRdb keeps in-frame clones, though not all of them. The sample includes tens of thousands of clones, 73% of them seen just once. Input material: PBMCs. This TCR derives from a man in his forties or fifties in good health and CMV-seronegative. This sequence joins TRBV7-3 and TRBJ2-3; TRBD2 aligns across 14 bases. CDR3 loop: CASSLIGRLAGGVTDTQYF. Here the CDR3 DNA reads TGTGCCAGCAGCTTGATAGGACGACTAGCGGGGGGGGTAACAGATACGCAGTATTTT. The full variable domain, in which reference TRBV7-3 and TRBJ2-3 provide the parts outside the CDR3, is GAGVSQTPSNKVTEKGKYVELRCDPISGHTALYWYRQSLGQGPEFLIYFQGTGAADDSGLPNDRFFAVRPEGSVSTLKIQRTERGDSAVYLCASSLIGRLAGGVTDTQYFGPGTRLTVL.